The sequence of this T cell receptor beta chain was determined in a study of CD8 T cells in ankylosing spondylitis. Each CDR3 protein is one row after TCRdb ran MiXCR on the 5' RACE reads. The table shows over 450,000 distinct CDR3 sequences, with roughly 12% occurring only once. Of note for this clonotype: Its antigen is undetermined.

J gave up 0 bases and V 5 bases, and 4 bases lay outside the gene matches. The CDR3 spans 15 residues. The germline V gene encodes CDR1 LNHDA and CDR2 SQIVND (reference sequence). Overall study results and limits: Blood of patients with ankylosing spondylitis appeared to be characterized by a TCR beta motif of eight highly homologous variants.

This TCR came from a male donor with ankylosing spondylitis. The chain combines TRBV19 with TRBJ2-1; 7 bases align to TRBD2. The sample taken for sequencing was blood, either unsorted or a sorted T cell fraction (not recorded which). The CDR3 nucleotides read TGTGCCAGTAGTCGCCTAGCGGACTCCTACAATGAGCAGTTCTTC. It encodes CASSRLADSYNEQFF.